The clone carrying this TCR beta chain was seen only once. What it binds is unknown. The CDR3 runs to 18 residues. Deletions cut 2 bases from V and 0 bases from J, with 19 bases between. Tumor tissue was collected at baseline, before treatment began. This sample is drawn from a study of circulating tumor DNA in untreated peripheral T-cell lymphoma. This table comes from immunoSEQ multiplex PCR, and its TCRdb copy is limited to in-frame clones, with some not included. The sample lists 9,500 to 12,000 clones, 65% to 80% occurring once. Study observations and caveats: Tumor-specific clonotypes were found in 65% to 80% of patients.

The chain combines TRBV6-7 with TRBJ1-1, with D uncertain. TRBV6-7 is identified as an open reading frame with a role that is uncertain. The sample was tumor tissue. This sequence originates from a human donor with peripheral T-cell lymphoma. The CDR3 spells CASSYPKTRGALNTEAFF. As DNA, the CDR3 is TGTGCCAGCAGTTACCCAAAGACTCGTGGAGCTCTGAACACTGAAGCTTTCTTT.